This T cell receptor beta chain was sequenced during a study of blood T cell repertoires in COVID-19. Data came from immunoSEQ multiplex PCR; TCRdb stores just in-frame clones and leaves some out. Of approximately 210,000 clones listed, almost 85% are singletons. The table lists this clone with a few counts. This CDR3 has 15 amino acids. Per the germline V gene, CDR1 is MRHNA and CDR2 is SNTAGT. V gave up 3 bases and J gave up 2 bases, with 14 bases separating them. Sample: peripheral blood. The gene calls are TRBV6-4 and TRBJ2-7, with D possibly being TRBD1 (6 bases). This clonotype was obtained from a woman in her forties or fifties with active or convalescent COVID-19. The CDR3 spells CASSEGAGAAYEQYF. The DNA of the CDR3 is TGTGCCAGCAGTGAGGGGGCCGGGGCGGCCTACGAGCAGTACTTC.